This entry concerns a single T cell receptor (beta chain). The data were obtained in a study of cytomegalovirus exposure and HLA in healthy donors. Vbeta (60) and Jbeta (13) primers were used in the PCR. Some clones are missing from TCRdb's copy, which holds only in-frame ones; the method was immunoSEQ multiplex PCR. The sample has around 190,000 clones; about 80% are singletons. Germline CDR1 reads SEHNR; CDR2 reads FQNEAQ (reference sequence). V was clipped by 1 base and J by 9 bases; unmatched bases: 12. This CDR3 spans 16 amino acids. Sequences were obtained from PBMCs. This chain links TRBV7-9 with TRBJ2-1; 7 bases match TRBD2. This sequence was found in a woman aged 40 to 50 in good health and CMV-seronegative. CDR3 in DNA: TGTGCCAGCAGCTTAGGTCCTAGCGGCACGTCAGTTGAGCAGTTCTTC. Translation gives CASSLGPSGTSVEQFF.